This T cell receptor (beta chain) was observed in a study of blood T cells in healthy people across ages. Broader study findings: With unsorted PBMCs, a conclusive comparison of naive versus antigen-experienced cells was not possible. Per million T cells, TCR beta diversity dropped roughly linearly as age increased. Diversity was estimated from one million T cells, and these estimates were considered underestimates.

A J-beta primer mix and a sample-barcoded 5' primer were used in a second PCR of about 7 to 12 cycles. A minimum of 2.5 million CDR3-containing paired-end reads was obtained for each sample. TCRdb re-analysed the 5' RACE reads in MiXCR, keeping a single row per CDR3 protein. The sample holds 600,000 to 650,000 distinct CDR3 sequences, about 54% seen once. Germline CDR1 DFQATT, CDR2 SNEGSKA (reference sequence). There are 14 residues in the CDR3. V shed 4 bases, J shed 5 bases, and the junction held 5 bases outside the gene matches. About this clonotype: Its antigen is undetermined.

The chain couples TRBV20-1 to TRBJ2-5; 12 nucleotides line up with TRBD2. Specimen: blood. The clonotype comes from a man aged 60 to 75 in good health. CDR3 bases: TGCAGTGCTATCGGACTAGCGGGGAAGGAGACCCAGTACTTC. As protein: CSAIGLAGKETQYF.